This entry is about one T cell receptor beta chain. The data belong to a study of T cell changes during pregnancy in multiple sclerosis. CDR1 and CDR2 (germline): ENHRY, SYGVKD. There are 14 residues in the CDR3. V was clipped by 10 bases and J by 0 bases, with 13 bases between them. TCRdb keeps only in-frame clones here, not all; method: immunoSEQ multiplex PCR. This table has around 68,000 clones, roughly nine tenths appearing once. Sequenced here: peripheral blood, sampled after pregnancy. This clonotype originated in a female donor in good health, enrolled as a control in a pregnancy study. V and J are TRBV10-3 and TRBJ1-5; tentative D call: TRBD1 (6 bases). The CDR3 loop reads CATWAGDSNQPQHF. CDR3 DNA: TGTGCCACATGGGCAGGGGATAGCAATCAGCCCCAGCATTTT.